Given below is one T cell receptor (beta chain) in context. Method: immunoSEQ multiplex PCR; TCRdb's copy keeps in-frame clones and lacks some. The sample includes about 20,000 clones, 70% to 90% seen only once; the top ten take around 30%. These data come from a study of OX40 agonist ivuxolimab in advanced cancers. After removal of 4 bases from V and 0 bases from J, the junction contained 4 bases not matched to a gene. The CDR3 has 15 amino acids. Germline V gives CDR1 MDHEN, CDR2 SYDVKM. The chain has TRBV28 and TRBJ2-3; 7 nucleotides agree with TRBD1. The receptor was derived from an adult with an advanced solid tumor such as melanoma, head and neck, liver or kidney cancer. Specimen: CD4+ or CD8+ T cells sorted from blood, collected in a trial of the OX40 agonist ivuxolimab. CDR3 sequence: CASSWDSISTDTQYF. The CDR3 DNA sequence: TGTGCCAGCAGTTGGGACAGCATCAGCACAGATACGCAGTATTTT.